This T cell receptor beta chain was identified in a study of OX40 agonist ivuxolimab in advanced cancers. The table came from immunoSEQ multiplex PCR; TCRdb's copy has only in-frame clones and leaves some out. Found here are 74,000 or so clones, around nine tenths of them singletons; the top ten hold more than 2%. Germline CDR1 WNHNN, CDR2 SYGVQD (reference sequence). The V end lost 6 bases, the J end lost 8 bases, and 13 bases lay between the germline ends. The CDR3 extends over 12 amino acids. The study sampled blood at baseline, cycle 4 day 1, and cycle 7 day 1. J is TRBJ1-2 and V is TRBV10-1; D call uncertain. The source is an adult with an advanced solid tumor such as melanoma, head and neck, liver or kidney cancer. The sample here was CD4+ or CD8+ T cells sorted from blood, taken in a trial of the OX40 agonist ivuxolimab. CDR3 coding DNA: TGCGCCAGCAGGGAGGGCCAGCTGGGCTACACCTTC. Translation gives CASREGQLGYTF.